This T cell receptor (beta chain) is drawn from a study of blood T cells in healthy people across ages. General study results and limits: Both naive CD4+ cell counts and diversity were greater in long-lived donors than in aged donors.

It was with a sample-barcoded 5' primer and a J-beta primer mix that a second PCR of roughly 7 to 12 cycles was run. TCRdb independently ran MiXCR on the 5' RACE reads; one entry per CDR3 protein. The profile covers more than 1,000,000 distinct CDR3 sequences, with 20% to 25% appearing a single time and approximately 0.7% taken by the ten largest. Russia was home to the donors, healthy Caucasian individuals aged about 6 to 90. The CDR3 runs 15 residues. V gave up 3 bases and J gave up 2 bases; unmatched junction bases: 4. Notes on this clonotype: What it binds is unknown.

Another study also made use of these data, one on T cells of mothers and their children. That investigation notes: Over 8.5 million reads per mother and 2.5 million to 3 million per child were obtained.

The clonotype was recovered from a girl aged 2-10 years in good health. The chain uses TRBV12-3 or TRBV12-4 and TRBJ2-3; 8 positions match TRBD1. The source material was blood. CDR3 bases: TGTGCCAGCAGTTTCTACAGGGGGATCACAGATACGCAGTATTTT. Encoded protein: CASSFYRGITDTQYF.